The rows below give T cell receptor beta chains drawn from one sample of a study of identical twins. TCRdb fed the 5' RACE reads into MiXCR, producing one record per CDR3 protein. The sample records roughly 250,000 distinct CDR3 sequences, approximately 7.8% being singletons. This same sample was also taken into another study, of yellow fever vaccine responses in identical twins.

The specimen was CD8+ T cells sorted from blood. Receptor source: a woman younger than 30 in good health. Both conserved end residues are part of each CDR3. The order of the fields is J gene, V gene, clone size, CDR3 protein. Part of the rows lack a size; the others show once, few, many or a class for expanded clones.

TRBJ1-2,TRBV12-3/TRBV12-4,many,CASSSSYLNYGYTF
TRBJ2-3,TRBV12-3/TRBV12-4,many,CASSPFSGRVDTQYF
TRBJ2-5,TRBV10-3,many,CAISAMIQETQYF
TRBJ1-1,TRBV29-1,many,CSVEGTTGATEAFF
TRBJ1-6,TRBV6-1,-,CASAYRGAYSPLHF
TRBJ2-3,TRBV15,-,CATSRDRGGGGTDTQYF
TRBJ1-4,TRBV7-2,many,CASSEIAPATNEKLFF
TRBJ1-1,TRBV29-1,many,CSAALSPVAEAFF
TRBJ2-3,TRBV5-1,many,CASSARDYTDTQYF
TRBJ2-1,TRBV9,medium-sized,CASSETSGSFNEQFF
TRBJ2-2,TRBV6-1,few,CASTRANTGELFF
TRBJ2-3,TRBV7-9,-,CASSLRGSGTDTQYF
TRBJ2-3,TRBV9,many,CASSTGTSGRWTDTQYF
TRBJ2-1,TRBV13,-,CASSLSKNEQFF
TRBJ1-1,TRBV5-5,-,CASRQGAGTEAFF
TRBJ2-2,TRBV7-7,-,CASSSTGSTGELFF
TRBJ2-2,TRBV28,-,CASRLLRVEGTGELFF
TRBJ2-1,TRBV5-6,few,CASSFTGGYINEQFF
TRBJ1-1,TRBV15,few,CATRAASNTEAFF
TRBJ2-5,TRBV7-9,-,CASSMAQETQYF
TRBJ2-1,TRBV29-1,few,CSVVAGGPGEQFF
TRBJ1-3,TRBV20-1,-,CSARDLGWRGPGNTIYF
TRBJ2-3,TRBV29-1,many,CSVEPGVSGVRPDTQYF
TRBJ2-7,TRBV6-5,many,CASSYSAVTSYEQYF
TRBJ2-7,TRBV4-1,many,CASSQVFEGTSYEQYF
TRBJ2-1,TRBV6-2/TRBV6-3,many,CASSYFQGLDEQFF
TRBJ2-1,TRBV6-1,once,CASGRRPSGSSYNEQFF
TRBJ2-7,TRBV4-1,few,CASSQVVGTGLYEQYF
TRBJ2-4,TRBV14,-,CASSQGRGAKNIQYF
TRBJ2-1,TRBV20-1,many,CSATPYGGLDEQFF